The entry below gives a single TCR beta chain sequence along with its context. There is no known antigen for this receptor. Reading the germline V gene (reference sequence) gives CDR1 MNHEY and CDR2 SMNVEV. V is cut by 5 bases and J by 2 bases, and the space between the germline ends is 15 bases. Reading from cysteine to phenylalanine, the CDR3 counts 15 amino acids. Left in the record is the CDR3 DNA by itself, 45 bases read in frame from the first base. The receptor library was made with the immunoSEQ multiplex PCR assay. The multiplex PCR relied on a mix of 60 forward primers for TCR Vbeta segments and 13 reverse primers for TCR Jbeta segments. The CDR3 region of rearranged TCR beta genes was amplified from genomic DNA by a multiplex PCR assay. The amplified TCR beta libraries were sequenced on the Illumina HiSeq System as 87-base-pair reads. The source study handled its data this way. A later analysis tallied roughly 78 million unique TCR beta chains across the approximately 670 repertoires, and some 10 million of those chains were shared by two or more donors. Raw reads were error-corrected and collapsed into unique sequences with a nearest-neighbor algorithm that merged closely related sequences to remove PCR and sequencing errors. Alignment of CDR3 sequences to IMGT reference sequences was used to assign V, D and J gene segments. Each retained sequence needed at least a six-nucleotide match to both a V gene segment and a J gene segment. A rearrangement counted as productive if the CDR3 had no stop codons and remained in frame with V and J, and every other rearrangement counted as non-productive. Following IMGT convention, CDR3 was defined as the stretch from the second conserved V-encoded cysteine up to the conserved J-encoded phenylalanine. In an earlier analysis of roughly 580 of the donors, sequences lacking an unambiguous match to a single V gene segment were excluded. In an earlier analysis of some 590 of the donors, V segments were called functional above 56.7% productive rearrangements and were called segregating when the between-donor standard deviation exceeded 5%. A statistical classification framework was developed to diagnose cytomegalovirus status using the catalog of TCR beta chain sequences. In a later analysis, TCR nucleotide sequences were compared against IMGT/GENE-DB human TR gene sequences so that V and J genes could be assigned. The TCRdist pipeline was used in a later analysis to assign CDR3 sequences and most-parsimonious VDJ recombination scenarios. In a later analysis, each TCR beta chain was defined by its CDR3 amino acid sequence together with its V-gene family, and reads lacking a unique V-gene family were excluded. As a way to deal with suspected cross-contamination and a sequencing artifact, a later analysis dropped more than 500 nucleotide sequences that were highly shared and had low generation probability. A later analysis calculated a clonal expansion index for each public chain from normalized within-repertoire ranks of inferred template counts. In a later analysis, generation probabilities were computed with a VDJ recombination model fitted to out-of-frame rearrangements, and the resulting probabilities were checked against IGoR. In a later analysis, TCR-TCR, TCR-HLA and TCR-CMV co-occurrence was scored with hypergeometric tests, and a repertoire-size bias correction was applied to TCR pairs. To estimate false discovery rates, a later analysis permuted the HLA or CMV assignments 20 times. In a later analysis, co-occurring TCRs were grouped with DBSCAN, and TCRdist sequence similarity was added when clustering was performed within HLA-allele-positive subsets. Repertoires with fewer than 30,000 or more than 120,000 public chains, plus five repertoires with anomalous nucleotide sharing, were excluded from co-occurrence clustering. Sourced from immuneACCESS, this table was stored by TCRdb with only in-frame sequences that have V and J called. A share of the clones is absent; for the studies checked, an unresolved V gene accounts for under half, and the remainder has no known explanation. The V and J calls and clone size are taken from that table; D and trimming were inferred from the DNA. The sample's clone listing holds about 62,000 clones. Under 7% of the sample comes from the top ten.

The sample belongs to a study of cytomegalovirus exposure and HLA in healthy donors (dated by TCRdb to about 2017). Notes on the research overall: An earlier analysis of several hundred of the donors reported 250 to 300 Gb of sequence data and around 120 million unique TCR beta sequences obtained from roughly 170 million T cells. An early release that covered roughly 600 HLA-typed donors contained approximately 300 gigabases of sequencing data and around 85 million unique TCR sequences. Of the roughly 400 genotyped donors, less than 85% were placed in the genetic ancestry cluster associated with self-reported Caucasian donors. The study aimed to test whether cataloging public T cell receptors could reveal signatures of past pathogen exposure. The study used immunosequencing to profile the T cell repertoires of some 600 subjects and linked those repertoires to cytomegalovirus serostatus. A separate validation cohort of over a hundred different subjects was used in addition to the roughly 720-subject first cohort. To predict cytomegalovirus infection status, the study brought together high-throughput TCR immunosequencing, statistical association of individual TCRs with disease status, and machine learning. In a later analysis, previously published TCR beta repertoires from more than 500 donors were re-analyzed and high-resolution HLA genotyping was added so that TCR occurrence patterns could be studied. Rather than using new phenotypic data, the later analysis identified candidate immune exposures from TCR beta sequences and from how often those sequences occurred across donors. In an earlier analysis of 587 of the donors, high-throughput TCR beta sequencing was used to judge whether each TCR beta V gene segment behaved as functional or pseudogenic. Donor age, sex, ethnicity and CMV serostatus were collected together with the repertoire data. In a later genetic analysis, genome-wide SNP genotypes for 398 of the 666 donors were used, and that subset was treated as a discovery cohort. Every repertoire in the discovery cohort had been generated on one and the same sequencing platform. HLA typing covered class I and class II loci at four-digit resolution. The number of typed donors differed by locus: about 620-640 for A, B, C, DRB1 and DQB1; 522 for DQA1; 600 to 610 for DPA1; and around 450 for DPB1. Several DR-DQ haplotypes were treated as single units for association and clustering because of strong linkage in the cohort. Across under 500 genotyped donors of the cohort, an average of about 220,000 unique TCR beta nucleotide sequences per donor were sequenced, and around 20% of those sequences were non-productive.

The research as a whole found: V-gene and J-gene trimming of TCR beta chains was associated with a missense DCLRE1C variant in a later genetic analysis, and the association was replicated in an independent cohort. Assigning TCR associations to individual alleles was difficult when HLA alleles, especially DR and DQ, strongly co-occurred. CMV serostatus was the only immune exposure information available for the cohort. In a later analysis, the rate of TCR association differed among HLA loci, with DRB1 alleles having the most associated TCRs and HLA-C alleles having the fewest. The earlier analysis of some 540 of the donors excluded approximately 15 rarely observed V segments, including chromosome 9 orphons, because counts were too low. A few of the identified cytomegalovirus-associated TCR beta chains were confirmed in vitro to be specific for cytomegalovirus antigens. Across donors, most TCR sequences were observed very rarely, whereas some public TCRs were present in many individuals. A later analysis associated roughly 17,000 TCR beta sequences with specific HLA alleles at a false discovery rate of 0.05. HLA typing was unavailable for some donors at each locus, so association tests used only the typed subset. Compared with the 666-donor mean, donors in an Asian-associated ancestry cluster had fewer N-insertions in productive TCRs, according to a later genetic analysis. Correlated functional status among segregating V segments might reflect linkage disequilibrium, but an unknown experimental factor could not be ruled out. Some IMGT-functional V segments, including TRBV6-2 and TRBV6-3, could not be distinguished by the 87-base-pair reads and were therefore excluded. Only TCR beta chains were sequenced in this cohort, and the absence of alpha or paired-chain data limited detectable features. A further reported finding was that TCR beta sequences accurately predicted the HLA-A and HLA-B alleles for most subjects in the first cohort. Several of the top co-occurrence clusters appeared to be linked to parvovirus B19, influenza, CMV and Epstein-Barr virus, according to a later analysis. Broadly in line with IMGT annotations, most TCR beta V segments showed up in productive rearrangements about 90% or about 30% of the time in an earlier analysis of approximately 600 of the donors. Most CMV-associated TCR beta chains appeared to be HLA-restricted in a later analysis, and the HLA associations seemed to be driven largely by CMV exposure. In a later analysis, HLA-associated TCR beta chains showed more clonal expansion and lower generation probabilities than non-associated chains that were equally common. In both the original and validation cohorts, the classifier was reported to diagnose cytomegalovirus status with high specificity and sensitivity. In the study, some 160 TCR beta chains were listed as associated with cytomegalovirus. The presence/absence analyses assumed that sequencing depth was roughly uniform across donors, and that assumption may not be true. It was suggested by the authors that the approach could potentially be generalized to other disease states and immunological phenotypes. A cluster of highly shared sequence variants was judged likely to represent a technical artifact of the sequencing pipeline.

In total, over 600 healthy bone marrow donors made up the cohort. At the time of sampling, every cohort member was nominally healthy, though immune exposures that went unrecorded were likely present. The donor tested CMV seropositive and was one of the 289 seropositive cohort members. A peripheral blood sample was provided by each donor, and peripheral blood mononuclear cells were used for TCR beta sequencing. Genomic DNA extraction from the blood cell samples was performed with the Qiagen DNeasy Blood Extraction Kit. The sequenced material came from PBMCs. Recombination linked TRBV27 to TRBJ2-5; TRBD1 might be the D gene, on 5 matching bases. The TCR sequence derives from a man in his thirties or forties in good health and CMV-seropositive. The CDR3: CASSPWTNRQETQYF. DNA sequence: TGTGCCAGCAGTCCTTGGACAAATCGACAAGAGACCCAGTACTTC.